This entry is about one T cell receptor (beta chain). No antigen is known for it. This entry comes from a study of cytomegalovirus exposure and HLA in healthy donors. Background on the study: Early on, a data release was issued that held roughly 86 million unique TCRs from HLA-typed donors.

60 Vbeta and 13 Jbeta primers were used in PCR. Libraries were prepared by immunoSEQ multiplex PCR; TCRdb keeps only in-frame clonotypes and omits some of them. The data contain 80,000 to 90,000 clones, 60% to 80% of them singletons. Notes on the study in general: Under in vitro conditions, a few CMV-associated chains were confirmed as specific for CMV antigens. In a later analysis, TCR beta V- and J-gene trimming was associated with a missense DCLRE1C variant.

Between the trimmed V and J ends, which lost 0 bases and 5 bases, there was a span of 13 bases. Germline CDR1 and CDR2: SGHNT and YENEEA. The CDR3 has 15 residues. The TCR originated in a middle-aged man in good health and CMV-seronegative. This chain connects TRBV11-3 to TRBJ2-5; a possible D gene is TRBD2 (5 bases). The specimen was PBMCs. Here the CDR3 reads CASSLDTPPGETQYF. In nucleotides, the CDR3 is TGTGCCAGCAGCTTAGATACCCCGCCGGGGGAGACCCAGTACTTC.